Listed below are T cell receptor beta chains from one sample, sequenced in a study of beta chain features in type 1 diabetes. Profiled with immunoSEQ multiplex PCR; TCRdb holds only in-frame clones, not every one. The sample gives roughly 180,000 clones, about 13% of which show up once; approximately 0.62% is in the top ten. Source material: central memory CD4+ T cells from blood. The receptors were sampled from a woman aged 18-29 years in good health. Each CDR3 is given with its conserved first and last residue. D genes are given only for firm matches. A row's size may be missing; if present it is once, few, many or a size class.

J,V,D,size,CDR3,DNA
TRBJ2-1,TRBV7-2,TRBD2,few,CASSLQGGSSYNEQFF,TGTGCCAGCAGCTTGCAGGGAGGGAGCTCCTACAATGAGCAGTTCTTC
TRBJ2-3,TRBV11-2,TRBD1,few,CASSAYTGGRTDTQYF,TGTGCCAGCAGCGCCTATACAGGGGGCAGAACAGATACGCAGTATTTT
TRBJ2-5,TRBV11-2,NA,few,CASTSGLLGEETQYF,TGTGCCAGCACCTCGGGACTCCTCGGCGAGGAGACCCAGTACTTC
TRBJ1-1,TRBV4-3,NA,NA,CASSQDWGRGSEAFF,TGCGCCAGCAGCCAAGATTGGGGGCGGGGGAGTGAAGCTTTCTTT
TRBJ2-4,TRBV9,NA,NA,CASSVEGGVKNIQYF,TGTGCCAGCAGCGTGGAAGGGGGGGTCAAAAACATTCAGTACTTC
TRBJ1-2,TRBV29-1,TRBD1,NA,CSAGLQGVSYGYTF,TGCAGCGCTGGTTTACAGGGGGTATCCTATGGCTACACCTTC
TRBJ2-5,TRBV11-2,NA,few,CASSLILRETQYF,TGTGCCAGCAGCTTAATCCTGAGGGAGACCCAGTACTTC
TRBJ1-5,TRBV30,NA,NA,CASGGESPYSNQPQHF,TGTGCCTCCGGGGGGGAAAGTCCCTATAGCAATCAGCCCCAGCATTTT
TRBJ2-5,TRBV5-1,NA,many,CASRVSAIAETQYF,TGCGCCAGCAGGGTTAGCGCCATTGCGGAGACCCAGTACTTC
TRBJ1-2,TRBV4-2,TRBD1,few,CASSQVGRTGGGYTF,TGTGCCAGCAGCCAAGTTGGACGGACAGGAGGTGGCTACACCTTC
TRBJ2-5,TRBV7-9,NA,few,CASSLALVETQYF,TGTGCCAGCAGCTTAGCTCTCGTCGAGACCCAGTACTTC
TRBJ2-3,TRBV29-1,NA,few,CSVGAGTSTDTQYF,TGCAGCGTTGGGGCAGGAACTAGCACAGATACGCAGTATTTT
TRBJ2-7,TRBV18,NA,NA,CASSLGHSKDEQYF,TGTGCCAGCTCACTGGGCCATAGTAAGGACGAGCAGTACTTC
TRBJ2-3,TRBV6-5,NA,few,CASSEHDTQYF,TGTGCCAGCAGTGAACACGATACGCAGTATTTT
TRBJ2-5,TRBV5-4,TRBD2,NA,CASSLAGLGGETQYF,TGTGCCAGCAGCTTGGCAGGACTAGGAGGGGAGACCCAGTACTTC
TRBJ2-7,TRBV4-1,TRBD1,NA,CASSPGQGRDYEQYF,TGCGCCAGCAGCCCTGGACAGGGGCGCGACTACGAGCAGTACTTC
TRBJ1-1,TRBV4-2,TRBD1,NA,CASSQENRGGNTEAFF,TGTGCCAGCAGCCAAGAAAACAGGGGTGGTAACACTGAAGCTTTCTTT
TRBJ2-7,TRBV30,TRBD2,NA,CAWSPLGLAGEYEQYF,TGTGCCTGGAGTCCCCTCGGACTAGCGGGAGAATACGAGCAGTACTTC
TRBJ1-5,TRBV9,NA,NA,CASSVQGNQPQHF,TGTGCCAGCAGCGTACAGGGCAATCAGCCCCAGCATTTT
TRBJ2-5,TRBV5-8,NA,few,CASSPRLEEETQYF,TGTGCCAGCAGCCCCCGACTCGAGGAAGAGACCCAGTACTTC
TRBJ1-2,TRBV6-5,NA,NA,CASSRTGIYGYTF,TGTGCCAGCAGTCGAACAGGGATCTATGGCTACACCTTC
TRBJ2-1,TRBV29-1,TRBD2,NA,CSAGGTSGRRDHEQFF,TGCAGCGCCGGGGGGACTAGCGGGAGAAGGGATCATGAGCAGTTCTTC
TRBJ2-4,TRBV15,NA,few,CATSRDHGAALNIQYF,TGTGCCACCAGCAGAGATCATGGGGCAGCATTAAACATTCAGTACTTC
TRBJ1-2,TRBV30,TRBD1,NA,CAWSQLGATGRGYTF,TGTGCCTGGAGTCAGTTGGGGGCGACAGGGAGGGGCTACACCTTC
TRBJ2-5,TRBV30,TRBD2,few,CAWSRLAGETQYF,TGTGCCTGGAGTAGGCTAGCGGGAGAGACCCAGTACTTC
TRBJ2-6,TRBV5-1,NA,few,CASQSGANVLTF,TGCGCCAGCCAGTCTGGGGCCAACGTCCTGACTTTC
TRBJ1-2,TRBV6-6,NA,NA,CASRAQGNYGYTF,TGTGCCAGCAGAGCACAGGGTAACTATGGCTACACCTTC
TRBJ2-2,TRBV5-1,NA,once,CASSLLQGPDTGELFF,TGCGCCAGCAGCTTATTACAGGGACCCGACACCGGGGAGCTGTTTTTT
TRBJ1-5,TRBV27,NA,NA,CASSGIAGNQPQHF,TGTGCCAGCAGTGGCATTGCGGGGAATCAGCCCCAGCATTTT
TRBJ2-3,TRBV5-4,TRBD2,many,CASSLAGLASVGVDTQYF,TGTGCCAGCAGCTTGGCGGGACTAGCGTCCGTCGGGGTAGATACGCAGTATTTT
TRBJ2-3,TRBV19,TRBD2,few,CASSTPGTSGRTDTQYF,TGTGCCAGTAGTACCCCAGGGACTAGCGGGAGAACAGATACGCAGTATTTT
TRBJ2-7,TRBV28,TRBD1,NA,CASSATGATYEQYF,TGTGCCAGCAGTGCGACAGGGGCTACCTACGAGCAGTACTTC
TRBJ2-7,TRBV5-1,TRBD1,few,CASSSGQGSYEQYF,TGCGCCAGCAGCTCTGGACAGGGTAGCTACGAGCAGTACTTC
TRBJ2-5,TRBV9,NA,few,CASSARQQETQYF,TGTGCCAGCAGCGCCAGACAGCAAGAGACCCAGTACTTC
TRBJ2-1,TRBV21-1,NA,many,CASSKRGYEQFF,TGTGCCAGCAGCAAACGAGGGTATGAGCAGTTCTTC
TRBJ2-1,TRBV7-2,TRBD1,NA,CASSLEGGVPTEQFF,TGTGCCAGCAGCTTAGAAGGGGGCGTACCAACTGAGCAGTTCTTC
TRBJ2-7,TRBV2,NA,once,CASSAGYYEQYF,TGTGCCAGCAGCGCGGGTTACTACGAGCAGTACTTC
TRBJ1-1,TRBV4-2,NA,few,CASSQVSATANTEAFF,TGTGCCAGCAGCCAAGTAAGCGCGACAGCCAACACTGAAGCTTTCTTT
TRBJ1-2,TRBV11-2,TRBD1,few,CASSHGTGANYGYTF,TGTGCCAGCAGCCACGGAACAGGGGCTAACTATGGCTACACCTTC
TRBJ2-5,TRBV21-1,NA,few,CASSKTGRLGGDEETQYF,TGTGCCAGCAGCAAAACGGGGAGACTGGGAGGGGATGAAGAGACCCAGTACTTC
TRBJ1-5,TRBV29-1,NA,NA,CSVVSGDNQPQHF,TGCAGCGTTGTGTCAGGGGACAATCAGCCCCAGCATTTT
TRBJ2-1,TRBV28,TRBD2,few,CASSSTSGSPNEQFF,TGTGCCAGCAGTTCGACTAGCGGGTCCCCCAATGAGCAGTTCTTC
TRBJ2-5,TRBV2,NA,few,CASSEEKTTKETQYF,TGTGCCAGCAGTGAAGAAAAGACTACCAAAGAGACCCAGTACTTC
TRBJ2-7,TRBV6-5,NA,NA,CASSPGLPAEQYF,TGTGCCAGCAGTCCCGGACTGCCAGCGGAGCAGTACTTC
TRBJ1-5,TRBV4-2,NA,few,CASSPREGLEQPQHF,TGTGCCAGCAGCCCCAGAGAGGGCTTAGAGCAGCCCCAGCATTTT
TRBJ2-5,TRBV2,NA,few,CASNGHLQETQYF,TGTGCCAGCAACGGACACCTCCAAGAGACCCAGTACTTC
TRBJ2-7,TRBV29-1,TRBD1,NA,CSVTKGRDRFNEQYF,TGCAGCGTAACGAAGGGGCGGGACAGGTTTAACGAGCAGTACTTC
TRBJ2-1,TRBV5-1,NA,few,CASSAGSYNEQFF,TGCGCCAGCAGCGCGGGGTCTTACAATGAGCAGTTCTTC
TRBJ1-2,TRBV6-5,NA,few,CASSYDSHYGYTF,TGTGCCAGCAGCTACGACAGCCACTATGGCTACACCTTC
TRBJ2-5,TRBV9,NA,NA,CASSVGGIAAQETQYF,TGTGCCAGCAGCGTAGGGGGGATAGCGGCTCAAGAGACCCAGTACTTC
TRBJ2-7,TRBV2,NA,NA,CASGRRGSYEQYF,TGTGCCAGCGGGAGGCGGGGCTCCTACGAGCAGTACTTC
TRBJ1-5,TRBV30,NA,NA,CAWSVGLSKGQPQHF,TGTGCCTGGAGTGTAGGACTTTCTAAGGGCCAGCCCCAGCATTTT
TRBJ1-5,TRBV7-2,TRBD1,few,CASSRQGRGNQPQHF,TGTGCCAGCAGCCGACAGGGCCGAGGCAATCAGCCCCAGCATTTT
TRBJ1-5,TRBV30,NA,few,CAWSARANQPQHF,TGTGCCTGGAGTGCCAGGGCAAATCAGCCCCAGCATTTT
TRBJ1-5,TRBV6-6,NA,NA,CASSRGGAVSNQPQHF,TGTGCCAGCAGCCGAGGTGGGGCAGTAAGCAATCAGCCCCAGCATTTT